This entry lists 23 T cell receptor beta chains sequenced from one sample in a study of blood T cell repertoires in COVID-19 (dated by TCRdb to the early 2020s). Libraries were built with the immunoSEQ multiplex PCR assay. The source is immuneACCESS, and TCRdb retained only in-frame sequences with V and J called. Part of the clones is not carried over; for the studies checked, unresolved V genes explain less than half of this, and the remainder is unexplained. The table for this sample lists about 130,000 clones; 75% to 90% of them were counted only once. The ten largest clonotypes hold 2.3% of the sample. The sequenced material came from PBMCs or T cells enriched from blood (not recorded which). Receptors were obtained from a woman aged 50 to 65 who had recovered from COVID-19.

This clone was seen only a few times. The CDR3 DNA reads TGCGCCAGCAGCCAGGGGACAGGACAGAACTATGGCTACACCTTC. Its translation is CASSQGTGQNYGYTF. The chain is built from TRBV4-1 and TRBJ1-2; 8 nucleotides agree with TRBD1. The ends lost 3 bases at V and 2 bases at J; junction bases unmatched: 5. Germline CDR1 MGHRA, CDR2 YSYEKL. The CDR3 runs to 15 residues.

This clone showed up just once. V and J are TRBV7-8 and TRBJ2-3; 13 bases fit TRBD2. The germline V gene has CDR1 SGHVS and CDR2 FQNEAQ. V trimming: 10 bases; J trimming: 2 bases; junction bases outside the gene matches: 15. The length of the CDR3 is 18 residues. CDR3: CAIQEKPGLAGFTDTQYF. The CDR3 DNA reads TGTGCCATCCAAGAAAAGCCGGGACTAGCGGGGTTCACAGATACGCAGTATTTT. The whole variable domain, remainder taken from reference TRBV7-8 and TRBJ2-3, is GAGVSQSPRYKVAKRGQDVALRCDPISGHVSLFWYQQALGQGPEFLTYFQNEAQLDKSGLPSDRFFAERPEGSVSTLKIQRTQQEDSAVYLCAIQEKPGLAGFTDTQYFGPGTRLTVL.

The V call is TRBV4-3, the J call TRBJ2-2; D is possibly TRBD2 (5 bases). The V end lost 1 base, the J end lost 5 bases, and 14 bases lay between the germline ends. Germline V gives CDR1 LGHNA, CDR2 YSLEER. The length of the CDR3 is 16 residues. The CDR3 DNA reads as TGCGCCAGCAGCCAAGTTACGGGGTTTAGAACCGGGGAGCTGTTTTTT. It specifies CASSQVTGFRTGELFF.

This clone was seen only once. This chain links TRBV7-2 with TRBJ2-7, with TRBD2 identical over 8 bases. The CDR3 loop spans 15 amino acids. CDR1 and CDR2 from the germline V gene are SGHTA and FQGNSA. The V segment lost 3 bases and the J segment 2 bases; nucleotides outside the gene matches: 6. The DNA of the CDR3 is TGTGCCAGCAGCTTGGGCGGGGGGTTAACCTACGAGCAGTACTTC. It is translated as CASSLGGGLTYEQYF.

V is TRBV6-5 and J is TRBJ1-2; 8 bases line up with TRBD1. The CDR3 runs to 15 residues. Trimming took 4 bases from V and 2 from J; bases not matched to a gene: 6. CDR1 is MNHEY and CDR2 is SVGAGI in the germline V gene. CDR3 sequence: CASSSPRDRNYGYTF. The CDR3 region has the DNA TGTGCCAGCAGTTCCCCCCGGGACAGGAACTATGGCTACACCTTC.

The chain joins TRBV3-1 (or the pseudogene TRBV3-2) to TRBJ2-7; TRBD2 matches at 7 bases. This CDR3 comprises 15 residues. Trimming removed 0 bases from V and 3 bases from J; junction bases left unmatched: 5. Germline loops: CDR1 LGHDT, CDR2 YNNKEL (reference sequence). In DNA, the CDR3 is TGTGCCAGCAGCCAAGAAGGGGACTACTACTACGAGCAGTACTTC. Translation gives CASSQEGDYYYEQYF.

The gene calls are TRBV30 and TRBJ1-2, with 9 bases matching TRBD1. The CDR3 contains 13 residues. Trimming removed 0 bases from V and 8 bases from J; junction bases left unmatched: 4. Germline CDR1 GTSNPN, CDR2 SVGIG (reference sequence). The CDR3 protein is CAWSVQGALGYTF. CDR3 sequence (DNA): TGTGCCTGGAGTGTACAGGGGGCGCTGGGCTACACCTTC.

J is TRBJ1-4 and V is TRBV18; D call uncertain. The CDR3 loop spans 11 amino acids. Looked up from germline, CDR1 is KGHSH and CDR2 is LQKENI. Between the trimmed V and J ends, which lost 3 bases and 8 bases, there was a span of 4 bases. The CDR3 loop reads CASSPGEKLFF. CDR3 nucleotides: TGTGCCAGCTCACCCGGGGAAAAACTGTTTTTT. The whole variable domain, filled in from reference TRBV18 and TRBJ1-4, reads NAGVMQNPRHLVRRRGQEARLRCSPMKGHSHVYWYRQLPEEGLKFMVYLQKENIIDESGMPKERFSAEFPKEGPSILRIQQVVRGDSAAYFCASSPGEKLFFGSGTQLSVL.

The CDR3 DNA is TGTGCCAGCAGCTCTACTGGGTCGGGGCAAGAGACCCAGTACTTC. This encodes CASSSTGSGQETQYF. The chain couples TRBV11-2 to TRBJ2-5, with D maybe TRBD2 (5 bases). V was clipped by 4 bases and J by 2 bases, with 14 bases between them. Germline CDR1 is SGHAT and CDR2 is FQNNGV. This CDR3 region has 15 residues.

The rearrangement joins TRBV2 to TRBJ2-2, with D perhaps TRBD1 (5 bases). V gave up 7 bases and J gave up 4 bases, with 10 bases separating them. The CDR3 length is 13 residues. CDR1 is SNHLY and CDR2 is FYNNEI in the germline V gene. In nucleotides, the CDR3 is TGTGCCAGCAAGTTAGGGGCCACCGGGGAGCTGTTTTTT. Translating gives CASKLGATGELFF. The full variable domain, its missing parts supplied by reference TRBV2 and TRBJ2-2, is EPEVTQTPSHQVTQMGQEVILRCVPISNHLYFYWYRQILGQKVEFLVSFYNNEISEKSEIFDDQFSVERPDGSNFTLKIRSTKLEDSAMYFCASKLGATGELFFGEGSRLTVL.

This clone has a handful of counts. The V and J genes are TRBV15 and TRBJ1-4; the D is unclear. Germline V gene lookup returns CDR1 LNHNV and CDR2 YYDKDF (reference sequence). The CDR3 loop spans 15 amino acids. The ends were cut back, 0 bases at V and 5 bases at J, with 10 bases in the middle. The CDR3 DNA follows: TGTGCCACCAGCAGAGAGCGGTTACCGAATGAAAAACTGTTTTTT. It specifies CATSRERLPNEKLFF.

V and J are TRBV7-9 and TRBJ2-7; TRBD2 might be the D (5 bases). Between the trimmed V and J ends, which lost 5 bases and 4 bases, there was a span of 12 bases. Germline CDR1 is SEHNR and CDR2 is FQNEAQ (reference sequence). The CDR3 sequence is 13 residues long. CDR3 sequence (DNA): TGTGCCAGCAGCCCCGCGGGCAGGTACGAGCAGTACTTC. Its protein is CASSPAGRYEQYF.

This clone was found once. V and J are TRBV9 and TRBJ2-7; 7 bases match TRBD1. The ends lost 3 bases at V and 5 bases at J; junction bases unmatched: 11. From germline, CDR1 is SGDLS and CDR2 YYNGEE. This CDR3 is 15 amino acids long. The CDR3: CASSAFPTGFDEQYF. In DNA form, the CDR3 reads TGTGCCAGCAGCGCATTCCCGACAGGGTTCGACGAGCAGTACTTC.

This chain links TRBV7-2 with TRBJ2-2; 7 bases agree with TRBD2. Per the germline V gene, CDR1 is SGHTA and CDR2 is FQGNSA. Trimming took 5 bases from V and 1 from J; bases not matched to a gene: 13. The length of the CDR3 is 18 residues. The CDR3 loop reads CASSPLRRGKMNTGELFF. Here the CDR3 DNA reads TGTGCCAGCAGCCCTCTGCGGCGGGGGAAGATGAACACCGGGGAGCTGTTTTTT.

The chain employs TRBV7-8 and TRBJ1-4; no reliable D call. Germline V gene data show CDR1 as SGHVS and CDR2 as FQNEAQ. This CDR3 comprises 12 residues. V lost 7 bases to trimming and J lost 4 bases, with 7 bases between them. The CDR3 bases are TGTGCCAGCAACTCCCATAATGAAAAACTGTTTTTT. Protein sequence: CASNSHNEKLFF.

V and J are TRBV12-5 and TRBJ1-5; possible D gene TRBD1, 6 bases. The CDR3 consists of 14 residues. Germline V gives CDR1 LGHNT, CDR2 FRNRAP. Trimming shortened V by 2 bases and J by 7 bases, and 12 bases separated the two germline ends. CDR3 residues: CASGLSGGGQPQHF. The CDR3 nucleotides read TGTGCTAGTGGTTTGAGCGGGGGCGGACAGCCCCAGCATTTT.

The chain recombines TRBV5-1 with TRBJ2-3; 9 positions match TRBD2. The CDR3 has 15 residues. V dropped 2 bases and J dropped 6; count of bases not matched to a gene: 7. Germline V gives CDR1 SGHRS, CDR2 YFSETQ. The CDR3 loop is CASSFGGGAPDTQYF. As DNA, the CDR3 is TGCGCCAGCAGCTTCGGCGGGGGGGCCCCGGATACGCAGTATTTT. The entire variable domain, with the rest obtained from reference TRBV5-1 and TRBJ2-3, is as follows: KAGVTQTPRYLIKTRGQQVTLSCSPISGHRSVSWYQQTPGQGLQFLFEYFSETQRNKGNFPGRFSGRQFSNSRSEMNVSTLELGDSALYLCASSFGGGAPDTQYFGPGTRLTVL.

Remarks on this clone: At one end, the junction sequence differs from germline, possibly due to a read error. This rearrangement joins TRBV10-1 to TRBJ1-1; 10 nucleotides line up with TRBD1. CDR1 and CDR2 from the germline V gene are WNHNN and SYGVQD (reference sequence). This CDR3 is 15 amino acids long. The CDR3: CASSESGTGATETFF. CDR3 bases: TGCGCCAGCAGTGAGTCGGGGACAGGGGCCACTGAAACTTTCTTT.

V gene TRBV5-1 combines with J gene TRBJ2-7, with 7 bases matching TRBD1. The CDR3 contains 14 residues. Germline-derived CDR1 and CDR2 are SGHRS and YFSETQ. V shed 3 bases, J shed 4 bases, and the junction held 7 bases outside the gene matches. The CDR3 region is CASSSGQATYEQYF. The CDR3 DNA sequence: TGCGCCAGCAGCTCTGGACAGGCGACTTACGAGCAGTACTTC.

This chain connects TRBV7-9 to TRBJ1-4; TRBD1 matches at 8 bases. This CDR3 is built from 16 residues. Germline V gene data show CDR1 as SEHNR and CDR2 as FQNEAQ (reference sequence). The J segment lost 1 base and the V segment lost 4 bases, leaving 5 bases of the junction unmatched. The CDR3 DNA reads as TGTGCCAGCAGCTCGGGACAGGCGAAAACTAATGAAAAACTGTTTTTT. It codes for CASSSGQAKTNEKLFF.

V and J are TRBV3-1 (or the pseudogene TRBV3-2) and TRBJ2-4; D is perhaps TRBD1 (6 bases). Trimming took 0 bases from V and 4 from J, leaving 13 bases between them. The CDR3 runs to 16 residues. CDR1 LGHDT and CDR2 YNNKEL come from the germline V gene (reference sequence). The CDR3 region is CASSQDPRGTKNIQYF. For the CDR3, the DNA is TGTGCCAGCAGCCAAGATCCCAGAGGGACAAAAAACATTCAGTACTTC.

The chain is built from TRBV10-1 and TRBJ1-1, with TRBD1 matching 9 bases. Germline V gene lookup returns CDR1 WNHNN and CDR2 SYGVQD (reference sequence). The CDR3 totals 12 residues. V was clipped by 9 bases and J by 11 bases; unmatched bases: 10. CDR3 DNA sequence: TGCGCCAGTTCCGGCGGGACAGGGTTGGCTTTCTTT. Translation: CASSGGTGLAFF.

The chain links TRBV5-4 to TRBJ2-7; 12 positions agree with TRBD2. This CDR3 is built from 15 residues. V lost 4 bases and J lost 2; bases outside the gene matches: 4. Germline lookup yields CDR1 SGHNT and CDR2 YYREEE (reference sequence). This chain's CDR3 is CASSPRTSGAYEQYF. The CDR3, as DNA: TGTGCCAGCAGCCCCCGGACTAGCGGGGCCTACGAGCAGTACTTC.